A single sample gave rise to the 24 T cell receptor beta chains below, sequenced in a study of shared clonotypes between healthy human individuals. The data were produced by immunoSEQ multiplex PCR, yet TCRdb's version contains in-frame clones alone and is incomplete. Of millions of clones listed, around nine tenths are singletons. The source material was naive CD4+ T cells sorted from blood. Subset here: CD45RA+ positively selected. All receptors come from a man aged 18 to 29 in good health.

The V call is TRBV28, the J call TRBJ1-1, with a tentative D call TRBD1 (5 bases). Germline CDR1 reads MDHEN; CDR2 reads SYDVKM. With 9 bases removed from V and 6 bases from J, the gap between germline ends came to 17 bases. The CDR3 is made up of 13 amino acids. The CDR3 DNA sequence: TGTGCCAGTCGATTACCGGGGGTCGCTGAAGCTTTCTTT. This codes for CASRLPGVAEAFF.

The chain employs TRBV9 and TRBJ2-5; the D gene could be TRBD1 or TRBD2 (5 bases each). The V and J ends lost 0 bases and 2 bases respectively, with 11 bases between them. This CDR3 is 15 amino acids long. CDR1 and CDR2 (germline): SGDLS, YYNGEE. CDR3 nucleotide sequence: TGTGCCAGCAGCGTAGAGGACACGGGGCAAGAGACCCAGTACTTC. Translation gives CASSVEDTGQETQYF. Complete variable domain (other parts from reference TRBV9 and TRBJ2-5): DSGVTQTPKHLITATGQRVTLRCSPRSGDLSVYWYQQSLDQGLQFLIQYYNGEERAKGNILERFSAQQFPDLHSELNLSSLELGDSALYFCASSVEDTGQETQYFGPGTRLLVL.

The chain links TRBV7-2 to TRBJ2-5; 8 positions match TRBD2. Looked up from germline, CDR1 is SGHTA and CDR2 is FQGNSA. This CDR3 region has 15 residues. With V trimmed by 3 bases and J by 4 bases, 7 bases remained unmatched. In DNA, the CDR3 is TGTGCCAGCAGCTTTCAAGCGGGAGAGGCAGAGACCCAGTACTTC. Its protein product is CASSFQAGEAETQYF.

V and J are TRBV7-5 and TRBJ2-6; the table's D call, TRBD1, has no DNA check behind it. TRBV7-5 is a documented pseudogene. CDR3 length: 17 amino acids. The CDR3 here is CARTIVCRQSRANVLTF. The CDR3 bases are TGTGCCAGAACAATTGTTTGTAGACAAAGTCGGGCCAACGTCCTGACTTTC.

The chain couples TRBV9 to TRBJ2-3, with D tentatively TRBD2 (6 bases). Trimming removed 3 bases at V and 0 bases at J, with 11 bases between. The germline V gene has CDR1 SGDLS and CDR2 YYNGEE. This CDR3 has 15 amino acids. CDR3 sequence: CASSATSTSTDTQYF. The CDR3 DNA reads as TGTGCCAGCAGCGCGACTAGTACTAGCACAGATACGCAGTATTTT.

CDR3 protein: CASSPDRVDGYTF. The DNA for the CDR3 is TGCGCCAGCAGCCCCGACAGGGTGGACGGCTACACCTTC. The chain recombines TRBV5-1 with TRBJ1-2; 7 bases are shared with TRBD1. Germline lookup yields CDR1 SGHRS and CDR2 YFSETQ. J was trimmed by 8 bases and V by 4 bases; bases with no gene match: 8. The CDR3 is made up of 13 amino acids.

The chain employs TRBV10-1 and TRBJ1-5, with TRBD1 matching 10 bases. The CDR3 extends over 18 amino acids. Germline V gene sequence: CDR1 WNHNN, CDR2 SYGVQD (reference sequence). The V and J ends lost 5 bases and 0 bases, in that order; junction bases with no gene match: 10. In nucleotides, the CDR3 is TGCGCCAGCAGTCCCCCGACAGGGGGCATCATTAGCAATCAGCCCCAGCATTTT. Encoded protein: CASSPPTGGIISNQPQHF.

To note about this clone: Other DNA sequences in this specimen translate into the identical CDR3. This chain links TRBV19 with TRBJ2-2, with D possibly TRBD1 on 5 matching bases. Trimming left V 3 bases short and J 2 bases short, with 7 bases between. CDR3 size: 14 residues. CDR1 is LNHDA and CDR2 is SQIVND in the germline V gene (reference sequence). CDR3 residues: CASSIDRNTGELFF. Here the CDR3 DNA reads TGTGCCAGTAGTATCGACAGAAACACCGGGGAGCTGTTTTTT.

The chain combines TRBV28 with TRBJ1-5, with D maybe TRBD1 (5 bases). Germline CDR1 is MDHEN and CDR2 is SYDVKM. The CDR3 runs to 12 residues. The ends were cut back, 8 bases at V and 9 bases at J, with 14 bases in the middle. The CDR3 coding sequence is TGTGCCAGCGCGGCGGGGGGTCTGCCCCAGCATTTT. Its protein is CASAAGGLPQHF.

The CDR3 here is CASSRGRDNSPLHF. The DNA for the CDR3 is TGTGCCAGCTCAAGGGGGAGGGATAATTCACCCCTCCACTTT. V and J are TRBV18 and TRBJ1-6; possibly TRBD1 for D (6 bases). The germline gives CDR1 KGHSH, CDR2 LQKENI. The CDR3 is 14 residues long. V lost 5 bases and J lost 5, with 10 bases in between.

The V and J genes are TRBV14 and TRBJ2-7; no firm D call. V was trimmed by 4 bases and J by 2 bases, leaving 15 bases between them. CDR1 and CDR2 (germline): SGHDN, FVKESK. The CDR3 has 15 amino acids. The CDR3 loop reads CASSLTVLLAYEQYF. Written as DNA, the CDR3 is TGTGCCAGCAGCCTAACGGTCCTACTGGCCTACGAGCAGTACTTC.

The chain couples TRBV28 to TRBJ2-5; a weak D match, TRBD1 (7 bases). Germline assignment: CDR1 MDHEN and CDR2 SYDVKM. V dropped 7 bases and J dropped 5 bases, with 17 bases sitting between them. This CDR3 has 14 amino acids. This CDR3 is CASIRTGDLETQYF. CDR3 sequence (DNA): TGTGCCAGCATCCGTACAGGGGACTTGGAGACCCAGTACTTC.

This chain connects TRBV30 to TRBJ1-3; tentative D call: TRBD1 (5 bases). This CDR3 contains 16 residues. Germline CDR1 is GTSNPN and CDR2 is SVGIG (reference sequence). Trimming removed 2 bases at V and 2 bases at J, with 16 bases between. DNA of the CDR3: TGTGCCTGGAGTCCTCCACGGGGCCTAACTGGAAACACCATATATTTT. It translates to CAWSPPRGLTGNTIYF.

The V gene is TRBV12-5, the J gene TRBJ2-2, with D maybe TRBD1 (5 bases). Germline CDR1 reads LGHNT; CDR2 reads FRNRAP. The CDR3 runs 15 residues. V was shortened by 6 bases and J by 4 bases, with 15 bases between the two germline ends. The CDR3 protein is CASGKGAPGTGELFF. CDR3 bases: TGTGCTAGTGGGAAAGGGGCCCCAGGCACCGGGGAGCTGTTTTTT.

The rearrangement links TRBV6-4 to TRBJ2-3; 9 nucleotides align to TRBD2. The CDR3 is made up of 16 amino acids. Germline V gives CDR1 MRHNA, CDR2 SNTAGT. Trimming at V came to 0 bases and at J to 3 bases, leaving 4 bases not matched to a gene. The CDR3 DNA sequence: TGTGCCAGCAGTGACTCTAGCGGGAGCATTACAGATACGCAGTATTTT. The encoded protein is CASSDSSGSITDTQYF.

This chain connects TRBV7-9 to TRBJ1-1; 7 positions agree with TRBD1. The length of the CDR3 is 14 residues. Losses at the gene ends were 1 base for V and 5 bases for J; bases not matched to a gene: 4. Germline CDR1 SEHNR, CDR2 FQNEAQ (reference sequence). This CDR3 reads CASSLVGGSTEAFF. In nucleotides, the CDR3 is TGTGCCAGCAGCTTAGTAGGGGGCAGTACTGAAGCTTTCTTT.

Comments on this clone: Other nucleotide sequences from this sample produce the same CDR3. V usage is TRBV5-1 and J usage is TRBJ1-1; D ambiguous. CDR1 and CDR2 (germline): SGHRS, YFSETQ. The CDR3 extends over 14 amino acids. Trimming left V 0 bases short and J 1 base short, with 7 bases between. The CDR3 region is CASSLGQENTEAFF. The CDR3 coding sequence is TGCGCCAGCAGCTTGGGGCAGGAGAACACTGAAGCTTTCTTT.

This sequence joins TRBV18 and TRBJ1-5; 8 bases fit TRBD1. Germline V lookup: CDR1 KGHSH, CDR2 LQKENI. The CDR3 is made up of 15 amino acids. The V and J ends lost 6 bases and 3 bases, in that order; junction bases with no gene match: 7. The CDR3 DNA follows: TGTGCCAGCTCTCAGGACAGGGTGAACAATCAGCCCCAGCATTTT. This encodes CASSQDRVNNQPQHF.

J is TRBJ2-3 and V is TRBV5-1; D is undetermined. CDR1 is SGHRS, CDR2 YFSETQ, per germline. The length of the CDR3 is 19 residues. Trimming pared 4 bases from V and 1 base from J, leaving 25 bases between. CDR3 in amino acids: CASSPEPRAVPGRTDTQYF. CDR3 nucleotides: TGCGCCAGCAGCCCGGAACCTCGGGCAGTCCCGGGCCGCACAGATACGCAGTATTTT.

About this clone itself: The sample contains more than one DNA sequence encoding this CDR3. The chain recombines TRBV15 with TRBJ2-5; 7 bases align to TRBD2. CDR1 LNHNV and CDR2 YYDKDF come from the germline V gene (reference sequence). The CDR3 extends over 12 amino acids. V gave up 3 bases and J gave up 5 bases; unmatched junction bases: 0. The CDR3 bases are TGTGCCACCAGCAGGGGGGGGGAGACCCAGTACTTC. It specifies CATSRGGETQYF.

This clone was observed once. The V gene is TRBV10-3, the J gene TRBJ2-5; D may be TRBD1 (5 bases). Looked up from germline, CDR1 is ENHRY and CDR2 is SYGVKD. V shed 7 bases and J shed 2 bases, with 8 bases lying between them. This CDR3 is built from 12 residues. The chain's CDR3 is CAIKTAQETQYF. The CDR3 DNA follows: TGTGCCATCAAGACAGCACAAGAGACCCAGTACTTC.

On this clone itself: Compared with germline, one end of the junction differs, possibly owing to a read error. The rearrangement uses TRBV6-1 and TRBJ1-2; TRBD1 might be the D (5 bases). Germline CDR1 and CDR2: MNHNS and SASEGT. This CDR3 has 13 amino acids. The CDR3, as DNA: TGTGCCAGCAGTGAAGTCGGGGGTCGGGCTACAGCCTTC. This codes for CASSEVGGRATAF.

V gene TRBV2 combines with J gene TRBJ2-7; D tentatively fits TRBD1 or TRBD2 (5 bases each). Germline V gives CDR1 SNHLY, CDR2 FYNNEI. The CDR3 loop spans 14 amino acids. V lost 3 bases to trimming and J lost 3 bases, with 12 bases between them. Here the CDR3 reads CASSDPRGVYEQYF. CDR3 bases: TGTGCCAGCAGTGATCCCAGAGGGGTCTACGAGCAGTACTTC.

J is TRBJ2-2 and V is TRBV19, with TRBD1 matching over 7 bases. J lost 7 bases, V lost 4 bases, and 6 bases had no gene match. Germline CDR1 and CDR2: LNHDA and SQIVND (reference sequence). This CDR3 has 14 amino acids. CDR3 bases: TGTGCCAGTAGTAACCCGACAGGGCACGGGGAGCTGTTTTTT. It specifies CASSNPTGHGELFF. The full variable domain, with the rest looked up from reference TRBV19 and TRBJ2-2, is DGGITQSPKYLFRKEGQNVTLSCEQNLNHDAMYWYRQDPGQGLRLIYYSQIVNDFQKGDIAEGYSVSREKKESFPLTVTSAQKNPTAFYLCASSNPTGHGELFFGEGSRLTVL.